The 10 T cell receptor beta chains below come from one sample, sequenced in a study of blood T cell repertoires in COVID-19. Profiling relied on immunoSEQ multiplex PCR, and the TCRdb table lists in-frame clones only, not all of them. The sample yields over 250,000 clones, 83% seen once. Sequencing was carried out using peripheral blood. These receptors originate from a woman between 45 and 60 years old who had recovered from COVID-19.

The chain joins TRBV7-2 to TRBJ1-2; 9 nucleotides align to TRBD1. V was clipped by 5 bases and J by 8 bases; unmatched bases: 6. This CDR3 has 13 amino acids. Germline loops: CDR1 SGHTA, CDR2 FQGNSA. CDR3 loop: CASSPGTGRGYTF. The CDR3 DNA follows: TGTGCCAGCAGCCCGGGGACAGGGAGGGGCTACACCTTC.

The CDR3 region has the DNA TGTGCCAGCAGTTGGCCAGGGTCCACTGAAGCTTTCTTT. Its protein is CASSWPGSTEAFF. This sequence joins TRBV28 and TRBJ1-1; D may be TRBD1 (5 bases). V lost 4 bases to trimming and J lost 4 bases, with 10 bases between them. Germline values: CDR1 MDHEN, CDR2 SYDVKM. This CDR3 is 13 amino acids long.

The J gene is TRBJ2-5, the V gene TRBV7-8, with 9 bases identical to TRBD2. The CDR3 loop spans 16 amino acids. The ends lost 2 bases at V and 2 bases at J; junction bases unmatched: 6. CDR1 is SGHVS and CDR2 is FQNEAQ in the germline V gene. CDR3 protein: CASSLLSGGTQETQYF. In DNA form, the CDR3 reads TGTGCCAGCAGCTTACTTAGCGGGGGTACTCAAGAGACCCAGTACTTC.

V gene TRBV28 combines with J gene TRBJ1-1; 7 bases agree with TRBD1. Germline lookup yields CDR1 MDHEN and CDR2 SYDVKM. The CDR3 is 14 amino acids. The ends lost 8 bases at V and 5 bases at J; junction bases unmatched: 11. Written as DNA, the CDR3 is TGTGCCAGCTGTTACAGGGGTGAACTAACTGAAGCTTTCTTT. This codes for CASCYRGELTEAFF.

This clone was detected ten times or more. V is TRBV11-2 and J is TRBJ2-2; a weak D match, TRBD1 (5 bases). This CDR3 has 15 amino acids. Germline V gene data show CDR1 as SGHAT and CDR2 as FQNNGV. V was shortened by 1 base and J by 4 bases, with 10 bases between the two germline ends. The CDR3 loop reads CASSLGRAPTGELFF. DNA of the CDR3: TGTGCCAGCAGCTTAGGCAGGGCCCCCACCGGGGAGCTGTTTTTT.

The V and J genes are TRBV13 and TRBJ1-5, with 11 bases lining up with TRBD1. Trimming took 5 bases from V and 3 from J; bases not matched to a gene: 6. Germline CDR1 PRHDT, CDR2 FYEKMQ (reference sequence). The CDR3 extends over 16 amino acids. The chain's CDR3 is CASSMGQGVYNQPQHF. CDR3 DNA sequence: TGTGCCAGCAGCATGGGACAGGGGGTATACAATCAGCCCCAGCATTTT. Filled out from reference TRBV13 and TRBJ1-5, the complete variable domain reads AAGVIQSPRHLIKEKRETATLKCYPIPRHDTVYWYQQGPGQDPQFLISFYEKMQSDKGSIPDRFSAQQFSDYHSELNMSSLELGDSALYFCASSMGQGVYNQPQHFGDGTRLSIL.

This CDR3 is CASSYPDRENTGELFF. CDR3 coding DNA: TGTGCCAGCAGCTACCCGGACAGGGAGAACACCGGGGAGCTGTTTTTT. V and J are TRBV7-9 and TRBJ2-2; TRBD1 agrees at 8 bases. The germline V gene encodes CDR1 SEHNR and CDR2 FQNEAQ (reference sequence). V dropped 4 bases and J dropped 1; count of bases not matched to a gene: 5. The CDR3 loop spans 16 amino acids.

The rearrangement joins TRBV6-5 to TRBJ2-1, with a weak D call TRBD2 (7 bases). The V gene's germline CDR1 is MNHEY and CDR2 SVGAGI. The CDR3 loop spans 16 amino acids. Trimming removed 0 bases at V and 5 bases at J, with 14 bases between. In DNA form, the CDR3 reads TGTGCCAGCAGTTACTCTGGGGGGGCCACACACAATGAGCAGTTCTTC. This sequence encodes CASSYSGGATHNEQFF.

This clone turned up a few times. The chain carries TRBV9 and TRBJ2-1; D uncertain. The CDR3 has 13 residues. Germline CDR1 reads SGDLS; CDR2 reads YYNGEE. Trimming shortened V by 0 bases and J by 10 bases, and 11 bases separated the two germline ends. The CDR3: CASSVVLGSEQFF. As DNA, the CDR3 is TGTGCCAGCAGCGTAGTTCTCGGTTCGGAGCAGTTCTTC.

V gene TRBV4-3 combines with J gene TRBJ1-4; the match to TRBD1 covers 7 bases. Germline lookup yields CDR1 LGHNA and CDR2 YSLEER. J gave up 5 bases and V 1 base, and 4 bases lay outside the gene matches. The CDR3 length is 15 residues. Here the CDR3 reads CASSQGQGGNEKLFF. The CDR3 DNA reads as TGCGCCAGCAGCCAAGGTCAGGGGGGAAATGAAAAACTGTTTTTT.